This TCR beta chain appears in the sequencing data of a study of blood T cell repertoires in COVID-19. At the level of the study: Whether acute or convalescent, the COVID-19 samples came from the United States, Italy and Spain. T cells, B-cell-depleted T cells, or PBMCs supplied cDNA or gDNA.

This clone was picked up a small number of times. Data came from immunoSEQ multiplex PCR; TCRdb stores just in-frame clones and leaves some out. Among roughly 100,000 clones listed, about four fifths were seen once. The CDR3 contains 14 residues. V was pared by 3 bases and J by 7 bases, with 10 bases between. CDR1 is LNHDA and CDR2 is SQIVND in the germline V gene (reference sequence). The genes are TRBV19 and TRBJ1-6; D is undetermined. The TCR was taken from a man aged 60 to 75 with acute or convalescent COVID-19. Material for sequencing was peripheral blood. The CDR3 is CASSIGRLNSPLHF. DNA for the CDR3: TGTGCCAGTAGTATTGGTCGGTTGAATTCACCCCTCCACTTT.